The 5 T cell receptor beta chains reported below all come from one sample, sequenced in a study of T cells in Graves' hyperthyroidism and ophthalmopathy. Using RNA transcripts as the source, TCR beta CDR3 regions were amplified. An initial round of RT-PCR targeting the TCR CDR3 relied on the HTBI primer set. MiXCR, applied by TCRdb to the multiplex PCR reads, yields one record per CDR3 protein. The sample shows some 500,000 distinct CDR3 sequences, 24% of them seen only once. Sequencing was carried out using blood. The source of these receptors is a woman in her 30s with Graves' ophthalmopathy.

Ten or more counts support this clonotype. This chain uses TRBV6-5 with TRBJ1-1; D unresolved. Germline lookup yields CDR1 MNHEY and CDR2 SVGAGI. The CDR3 has 13 residues. V dropped 0 bases and J dropped 5 bases, with 7 bases sitting between them. This CDR3 is CASSYSIGTEAFF. In DNA form, the CDR3 reads TGTGCCAGCAGTTACTCGATAGGGACTGAAGCTTTCTTT.

The sample holds many counts of this clonotype. The genes are TRBV12-3 or TRBV12-4 and TRBJ1-2; 7 bases fit TRBD1. Trimming took 5 bases from V and 1 from J; bases not matched to a gene: 7. This CDR3 is 15 amino acids long. The CDR3 nucleotides read TGTGCCAGCAGTCTGGGACAGATCCTTAACTATGGCTACACCTTC. Protein product: CASSLGQILNYGYTF.

On this clonotype: Germline and junction disagree at one end, which may indicate a read error. The chain joins TRBV19 to TRBJ1-1, with a possible D match to TRBD1 (5 bases). The CDR3 sequence is 13 residues long. Germline-derived CDR1 and CDR2 are LNHDA and SQIVND (reference sequence). CDR3 sequence: CASAFDRNTETFF. CDR3 sequence (DNA): TGTGCCAGTGCCTTCGACAGAAACACTGAAACTTTCTTT.

This clonotype occurred a few times. The genes are TRBV4-2 and TRBJ2-3, with D perhaps TRBD2 (7 bases). Trimming pared 0 bases from V and 4 bases from J, leaving 23 bases between. The CDR3 extends over 19 amino acids. The germline CDR1 and CDR2 sequences are LGHNA and YNFKEQ. CDR3 region: CASSQEYGTGGAGADTQYF. In nucleotides, the CDR3 is TGTGCCAGCAGCCAAGAGTACGGGACGGGGGGCGCCGGAGCAGATACGCAGTATTTT.

CDR3: CASSHGQGYEQYF. The CDR3 nucleotides read TGTGCCAGCAGCCACGGACAGGGGTACGAGCAGTACTTC. The rearrangement joins TRBV6-1 to TRBJ2-7, with 9 bases aligning to TRBD1. V trimming: 6 bases; J trimming: 4 bases; junction bases outside the gene matches: 4. Germline loops: CDR1 MNHNS, CDR2 SASEGT. This CDR3 has 13 amino acids.